The sequence of this T cell receptor (beta chain) was determined in a study of OX40 agonist ivuxolimab in advanced cancers. The overall study: Patients enrolled in dose escalation were diagnosed with hepatocellular carcinoma, melanoma, renal cell or head and neck cancer. Eligibility admitted prior anti-PD-1, anti-PD-L1 or anti-CTLA-4 therapy; about 39% had some. Study results and caveats: No determination was made of the antigen specificity of the expanded peripheral T cells.

Points on this clone: The antigen is unknown.

The repertoire was sequenced with immunoSEQ multiplex PCR; TCRdb's copy has only in-frame clones and lacks some. The sample includes tens of thousands of clones, roughly 85% of them seen just once. The receptor was derived from an adult with an advanced solid tumor such as melanoma, head and neck, liver or kidney cancer. Specimen: CD4+ or CD8+ T cells sorted from blood, collected in a trial of the OX40 agonist ivuxolimab.

CDR3: CASSLGVLRSQNSPLHF. DNA for the CDR3: TGTGCCAGCAGTTTAGGTGTCCTGAGGTCTCAAAATTCACCCCTCCACTTT. The chain recombines TRBV27 with TRBJ1-6; D remains unclear. The CDR3 runs to 17 residues. V lost 2 bases, J lost 7 bases, and 18 bases lay in between. CDR1 is MNHEY, CDR2 SMNVEV, per germline (reference sequence).